Below, one T cell receptor (beta chain) is given with its context. Time point in this sample: sample taken at primary tumor resection. Unsorted whole RNA of tumor, nontumor lung or frozen PBMC was sequenced. The germline V gene has CDR1 MNHEY and CDR2 SMNVEV (reference sequence). This CDR3 comprises 14 residues. V lost 6 bases to trimming and J lost 6 bases, with 15 bases between them. This specimen belongs to a study of spatial heterogeneity in lung cancer. TCRdb reanalysed the 5' RACE reads using MiXCR and keeps one entry per CDR3 protein. Seen here are 89,000 or so distinct CDR3 sequences, approximately 20% observed once, and the top ten hold around 5.9%.

The chain recombines TRBV27 with TRBJ1-5, with D maybe TRBD1 (6 bases). The sample was PBMCs, taken at surgery. The clonotype comes from a male donor with early-stage non-small cell lung cancer. The CDR3 sequence is CASRGGERSQPQHF. CDR3 DNA: TGTGCCAGCAGGGGGGGCGAGAGAAGTCAGCCCCAGCATTTT.